A selection of T cell receptor beta chains follows, all from one sample in a study of CXCR3-negative and CXCR3-positive naive CD8 T cells. TCRdb re-called the 5' RACE reads, yielding one record per CDR3 amino acid sequence without DNA. The sample table sets out under 9,000 distinct CDR3 sequences. Sequencing was performed on naive CXCR3- CD8+ T cells from blood. The receptors originated from a human donor in good health. Some clones in this sample may be carry-over from other donors' samples. Both conserved end residues are part of each CDR3. Each record gives: CDR3 length, clone size, V gene, J gene, CDR3 protein. Where a row states a size, it is once, few, many or the class of an expanded clone; other rows omit it.

>14|NA|TRBV28|TRBJ2-7
CASSAIGSSYEQYF
>16|NA|TRBV2|TRBJ2-1
CASSDAGQGNVHEQFF
>15|medium-sized|TRBV29-1|TRBJ2-7
CSVEGTGRNPYEQYF
>11|NA|TRBV12-3/TRBV12-4|TRBJ1-1
CASSSSPEAFF
>11|NA|TRBV6-5|TRBJ2-5
CASSALGDQYF
>11|medium-sized|TRBV28|TRBJ2-1
CASSADNEQFF
>14|medium-sized|TRBV7-2|TRBJ1-2
CATPQAGLVYGYTF
>16|NA|TRBV29-1|TRBJ2-2
CSVRTADRGSTGELFF
>15|NA|TRBV5-8|TRBJ2-5
CASRLRSRGLETQYF
>12|medium-sized|TRBV12-5|TRBJ2-7
CASGLGSYEQYF
>15|NA|TRBV5-1|TRBJ2-1
CASSFGPAVGDEQFF
>17|medium-sized|TRBV13|TRBJ2-3
CASSLPRGGWVTDTQYF
>19|NA|TRBV12-2|TRBJ2-1
CASRFKQPTIGTRSHEQFF
>17|medium-sized|TRBV5-1|TRBJ2-3
CASSLVSLAGTGDTQYF
>14|NA|TRBV29-1|TRBJ2-3
CSDSPQGSTDTQYF
>13|NA|TRBV5-1|TRBJ1-1
CASTPTGPTEAFF
>13|NA|TRBV11-2|TRBJ2-1
CASSAGPYNEQFF
>15|NA|TRBV18|TRBJ2-1
CASSQQGGSYNEQFF
>17|NA|TRBV4-2|TRBJ2-3
CASSQERASGFTDTQYF
>13|NA|TRBV4-1|TRBJ2-7
CASSMVSGVEQYF
>14|NA|TRBV9|TRBJ2-7
CASGPSGRAYEQYF
>13|NA|TRBV25-1|TRBJ2-7
CASSDYLGAEQYF
>13|NA|TRBV7-2|TRBJ1-5
CASSAGGFQPQHF
>19|NA|TRBV27|TRBJ2-1
CASSTPGTSGRRTYNEQFF
>14|NA|TRBV28|TRBJ2-1
CASSLIGVSNEQFF
>17|NA|TRBV5-1|TRBJ2-7
CASRVGLAGVIEYEQYF
>16|medium-sized|TRBV5-1|TRBJ2-7
CASSLWGDGSGYEQYF
>15|medium-sized|TRBV29-1|TRBJ2-1
CSVEETEIEGHEQFF
>15|medium-sized|TRBV27|TRBJ2-1
CASSAGLGSMGEQFF
>14|medium-sized|TRBV2|TRBJ2-7
CASSAGPSPYEQYF
>15|NA|TRBV2|TRBJ2-7
CASSEGGSFTAEQYF
>14|medium-sized|TRBV7-2|TRBJ2-3
CASSSGQGGDTQYF
>13|medium-sized|TRBV6-2/TRBV6-3|TRBJ1-1
CASSYGSGGEAFF
>12|medium-sized|TRBV29-1|TRBJ1-2
CSVTDEQGGYTF
>14|NA|TRBV9|TRBJ2-1
CASSAATGTTEQFF
>13|medium-sized|TRBV10-3|TRBJ1-1
CAISVGEVTEAFF
>15|NA|TRBV28|TRBJ2-7
CASSSPSGISYEQYF
>13|NA|TRBV4-1|TRBJ2-7
CASSPRQAYEQYF
>13|NA|TRBV29-1|TRBJ2-2
CSGTSGGDGELFF
>15|medium-sized|TRBV11-2|TRBJ2-3
CASSSSGDYTDTQYF
>12|NA|TRBV12-5|TRBJ2-7
CASGLVGYEQYF
>13|NA|TRBV29-1|TRBJ2-3
CSVVKARTDTQYF
>14|medium-sized|TRBV7-8|TRBJ2-7
CASSLGTGAYEQYF
>16|NA|TRBV29-1|TRBJ2-1
CSAETSGPPGYNEQFF
>15|NA|TRBV7-2|TRBJ2-1
CASSPDPSSYNEQFF
>14|medium-sized|TRBV7-7|TRBJ2-6
CASSLGSGANVLTF
>13|NA|TRBV7-7|TRBJ2-7
CASSLSDPYEQYF
>18|medium-sized|TRBV18|TRBJ2-4
CASSPPETEGGIRNIQYF
>15|NA|TRBV2|TRBJ2-1
CASSIYGGRAEEQFF
>14|medium-sized|TRBV20-1|TRBJ2-7
CSARDIDGGGEQYF
>13|NA|TRBV13|TRBJ2-1
CASSPAGRSEQFF
>14|NA|TRBV29-1|TRBJ2-3
CSVDGRDSTDTQYF
>15|NA|TRBV7-6|TRBJ2-2
CASSPLGANTGELFF
>20|NA|TRBV20-1|TRBJ2-3
CSASQSAIAGGPTSTDTQYF
>14|NA|TRBV19|TRBJ2-7
CARRGLAADYEQDF
>16|NA|TRBV7-9|TRBJ2-7
CASSLTAGGPSYEQYF
>13|NA|TRBV12-3/TRBV12-4|TRBJ2-1
CASRTSGPNEQFF
>12|medium-sized|TRBV29-1|TRBJ2-5
CSVLGTPETQYF
>15|NA|TRBV7-9|TRBJ1-5
CASSLGGPSNQPQHF